This is a list of T cell receptor beta chains from one sample in a study of CD8 T cells in ankylosing spondylitis. TCRdb re-analysed the 5' RACE reads in MiXCR, keeping a single row per CDR3 protein. This table holds 180,000 or so distinct CDR3 sequences, roughly 10% found once. Sequencing used blood, either unsorted or a sorted T cell fraction (not recorded which). The receptors derive from a male donor with ankylosing spondylitis or in good health (not recorded which). Each CDR3 is given with its conserved first and last residue. D genes are given only for firm matches. Clone sizes are given selectively: once, few, many, or a class where the clone is expanded.

V gene: TRBV20-1
D gene: NA
J gene: TRBJ2-3
clone size: many
CDR3 protein: CSARTSPTDTQYF
CDR3 DNA: TGCAGTGCTAGAACCAGCCCTACAGATACGCAGTATTTT

V gene: TRBV7-6
D gene: NA
J gene: TRBJ1-2
clone size: many
CDR3 protein: CASSLATGEGYTF
CDR3 DNA: TGTGCCAGCAGCTTAGCGACGGGGGAGGGCTACACCTTC

V gene: TRBV20-1
D gene: TRBD2
J gene: TRBJ2-1
clone size: many
CDR3 protein: CSASKIKAGGSYNEQFF
CDR3 DNA: TGCAGTGCTAGCAAGATAAAAGCGGGAGGTTCCTACAATGAGCAGTTCTTC

V gene: TRBV2
D gene: NA
J gene: TRBJ2-5
clone size: NA
CDR3 protein: CASIPLGGTTQETQYF
CDR3 DNA: TGTGCCAGCATTCCCCTGGGGGGCACCACCCAAGAGACCCAGTACTTC

V gene: TRBV3-1
D gene: NA
J gene: TRBJ2-6
clone size: NA
CDR3 protein: CASSQDHHGANVLTF
CDR3 DNA: TGTGCCAGCAGCCAAGATCATCACGGGGCCAACGTCCTGACTTTC

V gene: TRBV29-1
D gene: NA
J gene: TRBJ1-1
clone size: many
CDR3 protein: CSVGYPRGTEAFF
CDR3 DNA: TGCAGCGTTGGTTACCCTCGGGGCACTGAAGCTTTCTTT

V gene: TRBV4-2
D gene: TRBD1
J gene: TRBJ1-1
clone size: many
CDR3 protein: CASSQGDRVNTEAFF
CDR3 DNA: TGTGCCAGCAGCCAGGGTGACAGGGTAAACACTGAAGCTTTCTTT

V gene: TRBV3-1
D gene: TRBD1
J gene: TRBJ2-5
clone size: NA
CDR3 protein: CASSRQGVETQYF
CDR3 DNA: TGTGCCAGCAGTCGACAGGGAGTAGAGACCCAGTACTTC

V gene: TRBV20-1
D gene: NA
J gene: TRBJ2-7
clone size: many
CDR3 protein: CSASAGAVGTYEQYF
CDR3 DNA: TGCAGTGCTAGTGCGGGGGCCGTAGGTACCTACGAGCAGTACTTC

V gene: TRBV5-1
D gene: NA
J gene: TRBJ1-1
clone size: few
CDR3 protein: CASSLERAGGLEAFF
CDR3 DNA: TGCGCCAGCAGCTTGGAGAGGGCCGGAGGGTTAGAAGCTTTCTTT

V gene: TRBV27
D gene: TRBD2
J gene: TRBJ2-3
clone size: many
CDR3 protein: CASRVIAGSTDTQYF
CDR3 DNA: TGTGCCAGCAGGGTCATAGCGGGCAGCACAGATACGCAGTATTTT

V gene: TRBV6-5
D gene: TRBD2
J gene: TRBJ2-5
clone size: few
CDR3 protein: CASSYGLAGGRYQETQYF
CDR3 DNA: TGTGCCAGCAGTTACGGGTTAGCGGGGGGAAGATACCAAGAGACCCAGTACTTC

V gene: TRBV9
D gene: TRBD2
J gene: TRBJ2-1
clone size: many
CDR3 protein: CASSVQLAGGVEQFF
CDR3 DNA: TGTGCCAGCAGCGTACAATTAGCGGGGGGCGTTGAGCAGTTCTTC

V gene: TRBV12-3/TRBV12-4
D gene: NA
J gene: TRBJ1-1
clone size: many
CDR3 protein: CASSPEPSRSSEAFF
CDR3 DNA: TGTGCCAGCAGTCCTGAGCCCTCCCGGAGTTCCGAAGCTTTCTTT

V gene: TRBV6-6
D gene: NA
J gene: TRBJ1-3
clone size: many
CDR3 protein: CASSQGNTIYF
CDR3 DNA: TGTGCCAGCAGTCAAGGAAACACCATATATTTT

V gene: TRBV11-2
D gene: NA
J gene: TRBJ2-3
clone size: few
CDR3 protein: CASSSPLVQYF
CDR3 DNA: TGTGCCAGCAGCTCCCCCTTGGTGCAGTATTTT

V gene: TRBV18
D gene: NA
J gene: TRBJ2-7
clone size: many
CDR3 protein: CASSPVANEQYF
CDR3 DNA: TGTGCCAGCTCACCAGTAGCGAACGAGCAGTACTTC

V gene: TRBV12-3/TRBV12-4
D gene: NA
J gene: TRBJ2-7
clone size: NA
CDR3 protein: CASMEGATYEQYF
CDR3 DNA: TGTGCCAGCATGGAGGGGGCCACCTACGAGCAGTACTTC

V gene: TRBV12-3/TRBV12-4
D gene: NA
J gene: TRBJ2-7
clone size: few
CDR3 protein: CASSSGLTSYEQYF
CDR3 DNA: TGTGCCAGCAGTTCCGGCCTGACTTCCTACGAGCAGTACTTC

V gene: TRBV2
D gene: NA
J gene: TRBJ1-2
clone size: many
CDR3 protein: CASTLETRTNYGYTF
CDR3 DNA: TGTGCCAGCACCCTAGAGACGCGGACTAACTATGGCTACACCTTC

V gene: TRBV20-1
D gene: TRBD1
J gene: TRBJ2-5
clone size: NA
CDR3 protein: CSARDGDRGEETQYF
CDR3 DNA: TGCAGTGCTAGAGATGGGGACAGGGGTGAAGAGACCCAGTACTTC

V gene: TRBV29-1
D gene: TRBD2
J gene: TRBJ2-1
clone size: once
CDR3 protein: CSVAGTSGLDEQFF
CDR3 DNA: TGCAGCGTTGCCGGGACTAGCGGGTTGGATGAGCAGTTCTTC

V gene: TRBV5-1
D gene: NA
J gene: TRBJ1-1
clone size: many
CDR3 protein: CASSKDRGMNTEAFF
CDR3 DNA: TGCGCCAGCAGCAAGGACAGAGGAATGAACACTGAAGCTTTCTTT

V gene: TRBV12-3/TRBV12-4
D gene: TRBD1
J gene: TRBJ1-5
clone size: many
CDR3 protein: CASRRNRQGINQPQHF
CDR3 DNA: TGTGCCAGCAGGCGAAATAGACAGGGGATCAATCAGCCCCAGCATTTT

V gene: TRBV12-3/TRBV12-4
D gene: NA
J gene: TRBJ2-5
clone size: NA
CDR3 protein: CASTPREALGETQYF
CDR3 DNA: TGTGCCAGCACTCCTCGGGAAGCCCTGGGGGAGACCCAGTACTTC

V gene: TRBV3-1
D gene: TRBD1
J gene: TRBJ2-4
clone size: many
CDR3 protein: CASSQYNTGQGKNIQYF
CDR3 DNA: TGTGCCAGCAGCCAATACAATACTGGACAGGGAAAAAACATTCAGTACTTC

V gene: TRBV7-2
D gene: TRBD2
J gene: TRBJ2-7
clone size: few
CDR3 protein: CASSFHAGENEQYF
CDR3 DNA: TGTGCCAGCAGCTTTCACGCGGGAGAAAACGAGCAGTACTTC

V gene: TRBV24-1
D gene: NA
J gene: TRBJ2-3
clone size: many
CDR3 protein: CATSDLADGTDTQYF
CDR3 DNA: TGTGCCACCAGTGATTTGGCCGATGGCACAGATACGCAGTATTTT

V gene: TRBV20-1
D gene: TRBD2
J gene: TRBJ2-1
clone size: NA
CDR3 protein: CSASSGFTYNEQFF
CDR3 DNA: TGCAGTGCTTCTAGCGGGTTCACGTACAATGAGCAGTTCTTC

V gene: TRBV19
D gene: NA
J gene: TRBJ1-1
clone size: NA
CDR3 protein: CASIFDLRAFF
CDR3 DNA: TGTGCCAGTATTTTCGACCTTCGAGCTTTCTTT